A selection of T cell receptor beta chains follows, all from one sample in a study of T cells after posttransplantation cyclophosphamide. Profiled with immunoSEQ multiplex PCR; TCRdb holds only in-frame clones, not every one. The sample shows 30,000 or so clones, 80% to 95% of them seen only once. Sequences were obtained from naive CD4+ T cells sorted from PBMCs. The receptors come from a woman aged 60-70 years in good health, CMV-negative, and a related stem cell transplant donor. Both conserved end residues are part of each CDR3.

j_call | v_call | cdr3_aa
TRBJ1-5 | TRBV27 | CASSSRNQPQHF
TRBJ2-7 | TRBV4-2 | CASSQGDSESYEQYF
TRBJ2-2 | TRBV19 | CASSILAGAGTGELFF
TRBJ2-5 | TRBV29-1 | CSVGQGGETQYF
TRBJ1-1 | TRBV6-6 | CASSPGQGAFTEAFF
TRBJ1-2 | TRBV28 | CAGWTGGRGYTF
TRBJ2-5 | TRBV5-1 | CASSLEGRAGGIQETQYF
TRBJ2-5 | TRBV27 | CASSPGGGRETQYF
TRBJ2-1 | TRBV30 | CAWNKASGVYNEQFF
TRBJ2-3 | TRBV5-1 | CASSAGQGAGGTQYF
TRBJ2-2 | TRBV28 | CASTAGTGHTGELFF
TRBJ2-3 | TRBV15 | CATSRRGVESDTQYF
TRBJ1-2 | TRBV18 | CASSRDNTYGYTF
TRBJ2-7 | TRBV9 | CASSVDPGQGFYEQYF
TRBJ2-3 | TRBV6-6 | CASSYAGVVDTQYF
TRBJ2-1 | TRBV5-4 | CASSGGAYNEQFF
TRBJ1-4 | TRBV5-1 | CASSLMSGGGPSNEKLFF
TRBJ2-3 | TRBV6-1 | CASSGQGFTDTQYF
TRBJ2-5 | TRBV10-3 | CAISELTGGGETQYF
TRBJ1-2 | TRBV7-9 | CASALIGGGGGYTF
TRBJ2-5 | TRBV7-2 | CASSLAGASREETQYF
TRBJ2-5 | TRBV7-3 | CASSLGSRGEETQYF
TRBJ2-3 | TRBV11-3 | CASSPPPGDTQYF
TRBJ1-1 | TRBV19 | CASSHRDRASEAFF
TRBJ2-2 | TRBV18 | CASSPIWSSGRDTGELFF
TRBJ2-1 | TRBV27 | CASSSSGQGTNEQFF
TRBJ1-2 | TRBV9 | CASSLRTGGEGYTF
TRBJ1-2 | TRBV11-3 | CASSHGQGYGYTF
TRBJ2-5 | TRBV5-6 | CASSLSGWRQQETQYF